The 10 T cell receptor beta chains below come from one sample, sequenced in a study of vaccination and CD4 T cells after COVID-19 (dated by TCRdb to 2021 to 2024). The antigens for these receptors are not known. The library was made by PCR. Sequencing took place on an Illumina iSeq 100. At the Johns Hopkins FTIC core, DNA from the cultured CD4+ T cells underwent TCR sequencing with the Oncomine TCR Beta short-read assay. TCRdb applied fastp at Q25 and MiXCR to the public reads, then kept only in-frame beta chains. Identical CDR3 protein sequences are pooled into one entry, listed with their most common genes and DNA. The sample yields more than 10,000 distinct CDR3 sequences; 65% to 75% were counted once. Of the sample, roughly 31% is held by the ten largest clones. The treatment or condition label of this sample denotes: approximately 9-day PBMC culture with coronavirus spike peptide pools or control peptides (ViraFEST assay).

Specimen: CD4+ T cells from blood, cultured in vitro. The receptors derive from a human donor who had recovered from COVID-19.

The genes are TRBV15 and TRBJ1-2, with 8 bases fitting TRBD1. The CDR3 spans 14 residues. V trimming: 5 bases; J trimming: 5 bases; junction bases outside the gene matches: 7. Germline V CDR1 and CDR2: LNHNV, YYDKDF (reference sequence). This chain's CDR3 is CATSGQGLGYGYTF. The DNA of the CDR3 is TGTGCCACCAGCGGACAGGGCCTCGGGTATGGCTACACCTTC.

The V gene is TRBV6-1, the J gene TRBJ2-1, with 10 bases identical to TRBD2. The CDR3 sequence is 15 residues long. V shed 6 bases, J shed 4 bases, and the junction held 6 bases outside the gene matches. The germline V gene has CDR1 MNHNS and CDR2 SASEGT. CDR3 nucleotide sequence: TGTGCCAGCAGGATAGCGGGAGGCTATTACAATGAGCAGTTCTTC. This sequence encodes CASRIAGGYYNEQFF.

The CDR3 here is CASSLVSGTYEQYF. In DNA form, the CDR3 reads TGCGCCAGCAGCTTGGTATCAGGAACCTACGAGCAGTACTTC. The V call is TRBV5-1, the J call TRBJ2-7; D call uncertain. From germline, CDR1 is SGHRS and CDR2 YFSETQ. V was pared by 0 bases and J by 2 bases, with 9 bases between. The CDR3 is 14 residues long.

This clonotype was observed a handful of times. CDR3 nucleotide sequence: TGTGCCAGCAGTTACGTGGGGGCGAGTTTCTATGGCTACACCTTC. This translates into CASSYVGASFYGYTF. The chain is built from TRBV6-2 or TRBV6-3 and TRBJ1-2; possible D gene TRBD1, 6 bases. Between the trimmed V and J ends, which lost 2 bases and 4 bases, there was a span of 14 bases. Germline CDR1 is MNHEY and CDR2 is SVGEGT. There are 15 residues in the CDR3.

This clonotype turned up a few times. The chain employs TRBV7-6 and TRBJ1-1, with D possibly matching TRBD1 (5 bases). CDR3 size: 12 residues. V dropped 5 bases and J dropped 5 bases, with 9 bases sitting between them. Germline values: CDR1 SGHVS, CDR2 FNYEAQ. CDR3 region: CASSPRGTEAFF. CDR3 sequence (DNA): TGTGCCAGCAGCCCTCGGGGGACTGAAGCTTTCTTT.

The table lists this clonotype with a few counts. The chain carries TRBV20-1 and TRBJ2-2; possible D gene TRBD1, 5 bases. The CDR3 covers 15 residues. V lost 2 bases to trimming and J lost 5 bases, with 15 bases between them. Per germline, CDR1 DFQATT and CDR2 SNEGSKA (reference sequence). The CDR3 region has the DNA TGCAGTGCTAGAAAGATTGTTCAGGGAACCGGGGAGCTGTTTTTT. Protein sequence: CSARKIVQGTGELFF.

The chain carries TRBV20-1 and TRBJ2-3; D perhaps matches TRBD2 (5 bases). This CDR3 contains 13 residues. The V end was cut by 3 bases, the J end by 2 bases, with 9 bases between. Germline V gene sequence: CDR1 DFQATT, CDR2 SNEGSKA (reference sequence). CDR3 coding DNA: TGCAGTGCTAGGAAGGGAGACACAGATACGCAGTATTTT. Translation gives CSARKGDTDTQYF.

J is TRBJ1-2 and V is TRBV18; D remains unclear. V was shortened by 1 base and J by 7 bases, with 19 bases between the two germline ends. In germline, CDR1 is KGHSH, CDR2 LQKENI. The CDR3 consists of 16 residues. This CDR3 reads CASSPRTDPPPSGYTF. In nucleotides, the CDR3 is TGTGCCAGCTCACCACGAACAGATCCACCCCCATCTGGCTACACCTTC.

The sample holds one count of this clonotype. The chain couples TRBV21-1 to TRBJ1-5. TRBV21-1 is shown as a pseudogene. This CDR3 region has 15 residues. The CDR3 sequence: CASSKGVATEQPQHF. In DNA form, the CDR3 reads TGTGCCAGCAGCAAAGGCGTCGCCACTGAGCAGCCCCAGCATTTT.

The chain has TRBV30 and TRBJ2-7, with a possible D match to TRBD1 (6 bases). CDR3 length equals 13 residues. V was pared by 4 bases and J by 3 bases, with 13 bases between. From germline, CDR1 is GTSNPN and CDR2 SVGIG (reference sequence). The CDR3 sequence is CAWKQGSYYEQYF. The DNA for the CDR3 is TGTGCCTGGAAACAGGGATCTTACTACGAGCAGTACTTC.